Sequencing of this T cell receptor beta chain was carried out in a study of type 1 regulatory T cells. Across the whole study: T-allo10 is a Tr1-enriched, alloantigen-specific CD4 T cell product made in vitro.

This clonotype was detected a few times. Its antigen is not known. T-allo10 cells from the graft donor were described as anergic, host-alloantigen-specific, and alloantigen-specific suppressors. Germline loops: CDR1 MNHNS, CDR2 SASEGT. The V and J ends lost 3 bases and 4 bases respectively, with 10 bases between them. CDR3 length: 14 residues. TCRdb used MiXCR to reprocess the reads, holding one entry per CDR3 protein. Here the sample spans about 68,000 distinct CDR3 sequences, 63% being singletons. Sequencing was done on a sample of cultured T cells, either the whole culture or a sorted T cell fraction (not recorded which). Subset described: Tr1-enriched cell product generated in vitro against host alloantigens. The clonotype comes from a human donor in good health. The chain links TRBV6-1 to TRBJ2-4, with D maybe TRBD2 (5 bases). The CDR3 DNA reads TGTGCCAGCAGTGACCAGGACTTTAAAAACATTCAGTACTTC. Translating gives CASSDQDFKNIQYF.